Following are 32 T cell receptor beta chains from one sample sequenced in a study of T cells in tumors after PD-1 blockade. The repertoire was sequenced with immunoSEQ multiplex PCR; TCRdb's copy has only in-frame clones and lacks some. In the table there are about 7,600 clones, 62% of which are singletons. The time point is: second of two post-therapy site-matched biopsies two to three months apart. The specimen comprised tumor tissue, sampled after anti-PD-1 treatment. These receptors all stem from a human donor with basal cell carcinoma.

The chain combines TRBV6-5 with TRBJ2-3; D remains ambiguous. V lost 2 bases and J lost 1, with 13 bases in between. The V gene's germline CDR1 is MNHEY and CDR2 SVGAGI. The CDR3 runs to 16 residues. The CDR3 nucleotides are TGTGCCAGCAGTTACAGTGCCCCCTCGGGCACAGATACGCAGTATTTT. Its protein product is CASSYSAPSGTDTQYF.

This clone is labeled medium-sized (0.01 to 0.1%). DNA of the CDR3: TGCGCCAGCAGCTTGGCGTTGAGCAGGGGGCAGGATGAGCAGTTCTTC. The encoded protein is CASSLALSRGQDEQFF. This chain uses TRBV5-1 with TRBJ2-1; 8 bases are shared with TRBD1. After removal of 0 bases from V and 8 bases from J, the junction contained 10 bases not matched to a gene. CDR1 and CDR2 (germline): SGHRS, YFSETQ. The CDR3 spans 16 residues.

This clone was counted between two and nine times. The gene calls are TRBV19 and TRBJ1-5; D not certain. The V end was cut by 0 bases, the J end by 0 bases, with 6 bases between. The CDR3 spans 15 residues. The germline gives CDR1 LNHDA, CDR2 SQIVND (reference sequence). DNA for the CDR3: TGTGCCAGTAGTATAGATCGCGTTAGCAATCAGCCCCAGCATTTT. Its protein is CASSIDRVSNQPQHF.

This rearrangement joins TRBV14 to TRBJ1-2; D not resolved. V lost 1 base to trimming and J lost 5 bases, with 14 bases between them. Germline CDR1 is SGHDN and CDR2 is FVKESK. The CDR3 runs 15 residues. CDR3 sequence: CASSQVGGMRYGYTF. The CDR3 coding sequence is TGTGCCAGCAGCCAAGTCGGAGGGATGAGGTATGGCTACACCTTC. The whole variable domain, filled in from reference TRBV14 and TRBJ1-2, reads EAGVTQFPSHSVIEKGQTVTLRCDPISGHDNLYWYRRVMGKEIKFLLHFVKESKQDESGMPNNRFLAERTGGTYSTLKVQPAELEDSGVYFCASSQVGGMRYGYTFGSGTRLTVV.

In this sample, this clone turned up a few times. The chain combines TRBV27 with TRBJ1-1, with no clear D. Germline values: CDR1 MNHEY, CDR2 SMNVEV (reference sequence). The CDR3 spans 12 residues. The V end lost 6 bases, the J end lost 4 bases, and 9 bases lay between the germline ends. For the CDR3, the DNA is TGTGCCAGCAGGGGCGCGGGCACTGAAGCTTTCTTT. Its protein is CASRGAGTEAFF.

J is TRBJ2-3 and V is TRBV27, with 10 bases matching TRBD2. This CDR3 spans 16 amino acids. The V and J ends lost 5 bases and 4 bases, in that order; junction bases with no gene match: 9. The germline V gene encodes CDR1 MNHEY and CDR2 SMNVEV (reference sequence). This chain's CDR3 is CASSQAAGGGPDTQYF. Here the CDR3 DNA reads TGTGCCAGCAGTCAGGCAGCGGGGGGGGGCCCAGATACGCAGTATTTT.

The chain combines TRBV6-4 with TRBJ2-7; 14 nucleotides match TRBD2. The V gene's germline CDR1 is MRHNA and CDR2 SNTAGT. The trim removed 0 bases at V and 3 bases at J, leaving 7 bases unmatched. CDR3 length equals 18 residues. The CDR3 here is CASSDSRLAGGSLYEQYF. DNA for the CDR3: TGTGCCAGCAGTGACTCGAGACTAGCGGGGGGGTCACTCTACGAGCAGTACTTC.

The chain is built from TRBV18 and TRBJ1-6; 8 positions match TRBD1. Germline lookup yields CDR1 KGHSH and CDR2 LQKENI. This CDR3 is 16 amino acids long. J was trimmed by 1 base and V by 4 bases; bases with no gene match: 3. CDR3: CASSLDRASYNSPLHF. Written as DNA, the CDR3 is TGTGCCAGCTCACTGGACAGGGCATCCTATAATTCACCCCTCCACTTT.

The rearrangement joins TRBV3-1 (or the pseudogene TRBV3-2) to TRBJ2-1, with 9 bases that match TRBD1. Germline V lookup: CDR1 LGHDT, CDR2 YNNKEL (reference sequence). J lost 5 bases, V lost 4 bases, and 18 bases had no gene match. The CDR3 sequence is 19 residues long. CDR3 in amino acids: CASSLGPGQGIAKDNEQFF. The DNA for the CDR3 is TGTGCCAGCAGCCTCGGACCGGGACAGGGAATAGCCAAGGACAATGAGCAGTTCTTC.

This sequence joins TRBV5-4 and TRBJ2-5; D might be TRBD2 (6 bases). V was shortened by 2 bases and J by 1 base, with 9 bases between the two germline ends. There are 14 residues in the CDR3. The germline V gene has CDR1 SGHNT and CDR2 YYREEE (reference sequence). CDR3 nucleotides: TGTGCCAGCAGCTTAGTACTAGCCCAAGAGACCCAGTACTTC. This sequence encodes CASSLVLAQETQYF.

This rearrangement joins TRBV6-5 to TRBJ1-2; the match to TRBD1 covers 8 bases. V lost 8 bases and J lost 8; bases outside the gene matches: 4. The CDR3 sequence is 11 residues long. CDR1 is MNHEY, CDR2 SVGAGI, per germline. The CDR3 DNA is TGTGCCAGCGGGACAGGAGGAGGCTACACCTTC. It specifies CASGTGGGYTF.

This clone turned up a few times. The chain carries TRBV2 and TRBJ2-7; 13 positions agree with TRBD2. The CDR3 length is 15 residues. In germline, CDR1 is SNHLY, CDR2 FYNNEI. Losses at the gene ends were 3 bases for V and 4 bases for J; bases not matched to a gene: 3. CDR3 in DNA: TGTGCCAGCAGTGAGACTAGCGGGGGGACTTACGAGCAGTACTTC. Translated: CASSETSGGTYEQYF.

The rearrangement uses TRBV5-6 and TRBJ1-1, with 8 bases identical to TRBD1. The CDR3 extends over 17 amino acids. V was clipped by 2 bases and J by 3 bases; unmatched bases: 12. Germline V lookup: CDR1 SGHDT, CDR2 YYEEEE. The CDR3 DNA is TGTGCCAGCAGCTTCGAGGGCAGGGGGCCGGGGGACACTGAAGCTTTCTTT. Its protein product is CASSFEGRGPGDTEAFF.

This clone was observed a handful of times. V gene TRBV18 combines with J gene TRBJ2-7; D is undetermined. CDR1 is KGHSH, CDR2 LQKENI, per germline. There are 14 residues in the CDR3. V was shortened by 3 bases and J by 2 bases, with 11 bases between the two germline ends. This CDR3 is CASSPASNPYEQYF. CDR3 nucleotides: TGTGCCAGCTCACCGGCTAGTAATCCCTACGAGCAGTACTTC.

The chain combines TRBV14 with TRBJ2-3; 8 nucleotides align to TRBD1. The V segment lost 1 base and the J segment 1 base; nucleotides outside the gene matches: 10. This CDR3 is 18 amino acids long. CDR1 is SGHDN and CDR2 is FVKESK in the germline V gene. CDR3 protein: CASSQVRTGSIRTDTQYF. In DNA, the CDR3 is TGTGCCAGCAGCCAAGTAAGGACAGGGAGTATTCGCACAGATACGCAGTATTTT.

This clone came up a few times. This chain uses TRBV24-1 with TRBJ2-3, with 8 nucleotides matching TRBD2. This CDR3 comprises 16 residues. CDR1 and CDR2 (germline): KGHDR, SFDVKD. The V and J ends lost 1 base and 2 bases, in that order; junction bases with no gene match: 4. For the CDR3, the DNA is TGTGCCACCAGTGATTTTCAGCGGGGGCTCACAGATACGCAGTATTTT. Its translation: CATSDFQRGLTDTQYF.

This rearrangement joins TRBV6-4 to TRBJ2-1; D is perhaps TRBD2 (5 bases). Trimming stripped 2 bases from V and 9 bases from J, with 11 bases between. The CDR3 sequence is 13 residues long. Germline V gene lookup returns CDR1 MRHNA and CDR2 SNTAGT. The CDR3 nucleotides read TGTGCCAGCAGTGACGCGTCTAGCTCTGAGCAGTTCTTC. Its protein is CASSDASSSEQFF.

This clone showed up just once. The V call is TRBV7-2, the J call TRBJ2-1; 9 bases line up with TRBD2. The CDR3 covers 15 residues. Germline CDR1 and CDR2: SGHTA and FQGNSA. The V segment lost 5 bases and the J segment 4 bases; nucleotides outside the gene matches: 6. The CDR3 region has the DNA TGTGCCAGCAGCCCGAGCGGGGGGCTTTACAATGAGCAGTTCTTC. Translating gives CASSPSGGLYNEQFF.

This clone is a singleton in its sample. The chain employs TRBV24-1 and TRBJ1-5; maybe TRBD1 (6 bases). Germline CDR1 and CDR2: KGHDR and SFDVKD. The length of the CDR3 is 19 residues. V lost 4 bases, J lost 1 base, and 22 bases lay in between. The CDR3 region has the DNA TGTGCCACCAGTGACTCCCGGACAAGGAGAGGGGGGAGCAATCAGCCCCAGCATTTT. Residues: CATSDSRTRRGGSNQPQHF.

This clone was detected once. The chain uses TRBV30 and TRBJ1-1; unclear D gene. Germline V gives CDR1 GTSNPN, CDR2 SVGIG (reference sequence). The CDR3 extends over 14 amino acids. V lost 0 bases to trimming and J lost 1 base, with 9 bases between them. This CDR3 reads CAWSVRSGNTEAFF. As DNA, the CDR3 is TGTGCCTGGAGTGTAAGGTCTGGGAACACTGAAGCTTTCTTT.

This sequence joins TRBV6-6 and TRBJ2-1, with D unclear. V gave up 0 bases and J gave up 0 bases, with 9 bases separating them. Germline values: CDR1 MNHNY, CDR2 SVGAGI (reference sequence). The CDR3 length is 16 residues. CDR3 amino acids: CASSYSLSSSYNEQFF. The CDR3 nucleotides read TGTGCCAGCAGTTACTCGCTCTCGAGCTCCTACAATGAGCAGTTCTTC.

The rearrangement joins TRBV12-5 to TRBJ1-4, with 7 bases identical to TRBD1. J lost 3 bases, V lost 6 bases, and 7 bases had no gene match. This CDR3 region has 15 residues. Germline CDR1 reads LGHNT; CDR2 reads FRNRAP. CDR3 amino acids: CASGPGTEPNEKLFF. In DNA, the CDR3 is TGTGCTAGTGGACCCGGGACAGAACCTAATGAAAAACTGTTTTTT. The full variable domain, with the rest looked up from reference TRBV12-5 and TRBJ1-4, is DARVTQTPRHKVTEMGQEVTMRCQPILGHNTVFWYRQTMMQGLELLAYFRNRAPLDDSGMPKDRFSAEMPDATLATLKIQPSEPRDSAVYFCASGPGTEPNEKLFFGSGTQLSVL.

In its sample, this clone was seen a few times. The chain employs TRBV27 and TRBJ2-7; D might be TRBD1 (5 bases). The V and J ends lost 0 bases and 3 bases respectively, with 12 bases between them. Germline CDR1 is MNHEY and CDR2 is SMNVEV (reference sequence). This CDR3 is built from 15 residues. CDR3 region: CASSLSGAPVYEQYF. For the CDR3, the DNA is TGTGCCAGCAGTTTATCAGGGGCACCGGTCTACGAGCAGTACTTC.

This chain joins TRBV5-1 and TRBJ1-4, with unresolved D. The germline gives CDR1 SGHRS, CDR2 YFSETQ. V lost 0 bases, J lost 7 bases, and 13 bases lay in between. This CDR3 spans 15 amino acids. The CDR3 DNA follows: TGCGCCAGCAGCTTGGCCGGAGGGAAGAGTGAAAAACTGTTTTTT. The encoded protein is CASSLAGGKSEKLFF.

The gene calls are TRBV27 and TRBJ2-6; D remains ambiguous. V was cut by 4 bases and J by 0 bases, with 10 bases left in between. The CDR3 extends over 16 amino acids. Germline CDR1 reads MNHEY; CDR2 reads SMNVEV (reference sequence). Here the CDR3 reads CASSSGRLSGANVLTF. The CDR3, as DNA: TGTGCCAGCAGTTCAGGACGGCTCTCTGGGGCCAACGTCCTGACTTTC.

V is TRBV6-5 and J is TRBJ2-5; TRBD2 matches at 9 bases. This CDR3 is 16 amino acids long. From germline, CDR1 is MNHEY and CDR2 SVGAGI. With V trimmed by 2 bases and J by 4 bases, 8 bases remained unmatched. In DNA, the CDR3 is TGTGCCAGCAGTTACGGGTCAGCGGGGGGTGGAGAGACCCAGTACTTC. This sequence encodes CASSYGSAGGGETQYF.

The rearrangement uses TRBV13 and TRBJ2-2; D possibly corresponds to TRBD1 (5 bases). CDR1 is PRHDT and CDR2 is FYEKMQ in the germline V gene (reference sequence). CDR3 length: 14 residues. V was clipped by 3 bases and J by 8 bases, with 13 bases between them. CDR3 DNA sequence: TGTGCCAGCAGCTTGGTGTCAGGGAAGGGGGAGCTGTTTTTT. Translation gives CASSLVSGKGELFF. Together with reference TRBV13 and TRBJ2-2, the CDR3 gives the full variable domain: AAGVIQSPRHLIKEKRETATLKCYPIPRHDTVYWYQQGPGQDPQFLISFYEKMQSDKGSIPDRFSAQQFSDYHSELNMSSLELGDSALYFCASSLVSGKGELFFGEGSRLTVL.

V gene TRBV13 combines with J gene TRBJ1-1; no definite D call. The germline gives CDR1 PRHDT, CDR2 FYEKMQ (reference sequence). CDR3 size: 13 residues. V was cut by 2 bases and J by 0 bases, with 4 bases left in between. The chain's CDR3 is CASSLPLNTEAFF. CDR3 nucleotides: TGTGCCAGCAGCTTACCGTTGAACACTGAAGCTTTCTTT.

This chain uses TRBV6-5 with TRBJ2-2, with D uncertain. This CDR3 spans 12 amino acids. Deletions cut 4 bases from V and 6 bases from J, with 6 bases between. Germline CDR1 is MNHEY and CDR2 is SVGAGI. The CDR3: CASSSGAGELFF. CDR3 sequence (DNA): TGTGCCAGCAGTTCAGGAGCCGGGGAGCTGTTTTTT.

CDR3: CASSAAGGGYTF. The CDR3 bases are TGTGCCAGCAGTGCCGCAGGGGGTGGCTACACCTTC. The rearrangement joins TRBV6-4 to TRBJ1-2, with TRBD1 identical over 7 bases. V was clipped by 4 bases and J by 7 bases; unmatched bases: 3. CDR1 MRHNA and CDR2 SNTAGT come from the germline V gene. The CDR3 is made up of 12 amino acids.

In its sample, this clone ranks as medium-sized. The V and J genes are TRBV5-1 and TRBJ2-7; 7 bases fit TRBD2. Germline loops: CDR1 SGHRS, CDR2 YFSETQ. J lost 2 bases, V lost 5 bases, and 4 bases had no gene match. This CDR3 contains 13 residues. The CDR3 bases are TGCGCCAGCAGGGCGGGGGAGGCCTACGAGCAGTACTTC. Protein: CASRAGEAYEQYF.

In DNA, the CDR3 is TGCGCCAGCAGCTTGGGTGGGGCGGTTGCCTACAATGAGCAGTTCTTC. This translates into CASSLGGAVAYNEQFF. The rearrangement joins TRBV5-1 to TRBJ2-1; D may be TRBD1 (5 bases). Germline CDR1 is SGHRS and CDR2 is YFSETQ. The CDR3 contains 16 residues. V lost 0 bases and J 2 bases, leaving 12 bases between the germline ends.